This is a list of T cell receptor beta chains from one sample in a study of shared clonotypes between healthy human individuals. Libraries were prepared by immunoSEQ multiplex PCR; TCRdb keeps only in-frame clonotypes and omits some of them. The sample includes approximately 2,300,000 clones, 85% to 95% of them seen just once. Sequenced: naive CD4+ T cells from PBMCs. The receptors derive from a man aged 18 to 29 in good health. Some clones in this sample may be carry-over from other donors' samples. The CDR3 runs from the conserved cysteine through the conserved F or W. Fields, in order: V gene, D gene, J gene, clone size, CDR3 DNA, CDR3 protein. The D gene is left open where the match is weak. Only some rows state a clone size, as once, few, many or a class for expanded clones.

>TRBV9|-|TRBJ1-4|-
TGTGCCAGCAGCGTAGAACAGGGTCCTAATGAAAAACTGTTTTTT
CASSVEQGPNEKLFF
>TRBV5-1|TRBD1|TRBJ2-7|once
TGCGCCAGCAGAGGTCAGGGGGTTTCCTACGAGCAGTACTTC
CASRGQGVSYEQYF
>TRBV28|-|TRBJ1-4|-
TGTGCCAGCAGTTTCCCGGGAGTTTGGAAACTGTTTTTT
CASSFPGVWKLFF
>TRBV5-1|TRBD1|TRBJ1-5|-
TGCGCCAGCAGCTCTGGGGGACAGGGTCAGCCCCAGCATTTT
CASSSGGQGQPQHF
>TRBV6-6|-|TRBJ1-1|-
TGTGCCAGCAGTCGAACAGGTAACACTGAAGCTTTCTTT
CASSRTGNTEAFF
>TRBV6-5|-|TRBJ1-2|-
TGTGCCAGCAGTTACTCGTACCGGGGGCAGGAAGGCTACACCTTC
CASSYSYRGQEGYTF
>TRBV30|-|TRBJ1-1|-
TGTGCCTGGATCCCTCCTTTAGCCGGAGCTTTCTTT
CAWIPPLAGAFF
>TRBV6-5|-|TRBJ2-2|-
TGTGCCAGCAGTTACGGGCCAAACACCGGGGAGCTGTTTTTT
CASSYGPNTGELFF
>TRBV30|TRBD1|TRBJ2-1|-
TGTGCCTGGAGCTACTGGGACAGGGGTGTAAATGAGCAGTTCTTC
CAWSYWDRGVNEQFF
>TRBV5-1|-|TRBJ2-2|-
TGCGCCAGCAGCTTACTAGCCTCAAACACCGGGGAGCTGTTTTTT
CASSLLASNTGELFF